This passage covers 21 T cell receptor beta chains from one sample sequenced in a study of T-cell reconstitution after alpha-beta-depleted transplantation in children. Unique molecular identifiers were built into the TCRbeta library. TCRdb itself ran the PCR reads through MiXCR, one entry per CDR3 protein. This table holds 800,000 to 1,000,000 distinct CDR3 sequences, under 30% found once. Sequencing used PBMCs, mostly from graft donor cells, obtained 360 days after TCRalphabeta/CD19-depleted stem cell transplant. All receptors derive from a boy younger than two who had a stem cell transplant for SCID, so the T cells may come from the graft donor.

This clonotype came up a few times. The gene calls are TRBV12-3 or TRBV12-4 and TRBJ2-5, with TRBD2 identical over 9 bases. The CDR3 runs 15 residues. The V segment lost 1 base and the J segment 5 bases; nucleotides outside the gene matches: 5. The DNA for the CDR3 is TGTGCCAGCAGTTTAGGCGGGGGGGTCCTGGAGACCCAGTACTTC. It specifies CASSLGGGVLETQYF.

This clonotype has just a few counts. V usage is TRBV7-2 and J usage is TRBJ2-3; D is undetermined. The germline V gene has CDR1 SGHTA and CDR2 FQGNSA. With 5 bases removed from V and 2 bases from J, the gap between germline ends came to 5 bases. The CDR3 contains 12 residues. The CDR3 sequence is CASSIYTDTQYF. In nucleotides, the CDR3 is TGTGCCAGCAGCATCTACACAGATACGCAGTATTTT.

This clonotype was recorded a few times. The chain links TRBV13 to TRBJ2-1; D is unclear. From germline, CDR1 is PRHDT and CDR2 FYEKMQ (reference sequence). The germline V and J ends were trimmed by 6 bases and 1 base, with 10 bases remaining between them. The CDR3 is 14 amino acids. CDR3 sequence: CASRYIISYNEQFF. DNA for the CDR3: TGTGCCAGCAGATACATCATATCCTACAATGAGCAGTTCTTC.

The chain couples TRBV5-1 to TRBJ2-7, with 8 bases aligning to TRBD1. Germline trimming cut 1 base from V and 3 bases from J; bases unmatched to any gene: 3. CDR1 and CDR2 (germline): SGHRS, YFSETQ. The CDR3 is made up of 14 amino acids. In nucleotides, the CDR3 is TGCGCCAGCAGCTTGACGACAGGGGACTACGAGCAGTACTTC. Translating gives CASSLTTGDYEQYF.

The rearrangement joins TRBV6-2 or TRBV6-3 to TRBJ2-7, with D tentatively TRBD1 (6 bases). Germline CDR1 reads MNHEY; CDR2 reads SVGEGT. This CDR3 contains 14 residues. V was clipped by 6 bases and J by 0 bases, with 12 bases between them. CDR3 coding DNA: TGTGCCAGCAGACGTACAGGGTTCTCCTACGAGCAGTACTTC. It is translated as CASRRTGFSYEQYF.

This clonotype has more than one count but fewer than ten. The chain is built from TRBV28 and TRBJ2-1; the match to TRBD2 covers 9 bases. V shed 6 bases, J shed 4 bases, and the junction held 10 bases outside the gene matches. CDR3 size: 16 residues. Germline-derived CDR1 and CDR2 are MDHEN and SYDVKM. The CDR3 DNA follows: TGTGCCAGCAGATCCAACCTAGCGGGGTTTTACAATGAGCAGTTCTTC. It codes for CASRSNLAGFYNEQFF.

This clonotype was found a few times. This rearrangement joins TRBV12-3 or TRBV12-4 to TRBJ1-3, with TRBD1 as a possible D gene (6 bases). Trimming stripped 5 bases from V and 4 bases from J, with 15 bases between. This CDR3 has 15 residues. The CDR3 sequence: CASSRATGMGNTIYF. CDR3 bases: TGTGCCAGCAGTCGTGCCACAGGGATGGGAAACACCATATATTTT.

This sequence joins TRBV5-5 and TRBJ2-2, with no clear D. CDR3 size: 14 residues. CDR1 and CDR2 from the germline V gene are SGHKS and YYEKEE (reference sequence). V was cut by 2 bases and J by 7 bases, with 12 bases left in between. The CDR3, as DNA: TGTGCCAGCAGCTTAATGCCCTGGGTCGGGGAGCTGTTTTTT. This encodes CASSLMPWVGELFF.

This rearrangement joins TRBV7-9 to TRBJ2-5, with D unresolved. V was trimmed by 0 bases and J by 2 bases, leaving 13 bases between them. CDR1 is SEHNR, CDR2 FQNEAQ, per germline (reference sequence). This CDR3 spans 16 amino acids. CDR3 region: CASSLALRRSQETQYF. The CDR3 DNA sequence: TGTGCCAGCAGCTTAGCCCTACGTCGGAGTCAAGAGACCCAGTACTTC.

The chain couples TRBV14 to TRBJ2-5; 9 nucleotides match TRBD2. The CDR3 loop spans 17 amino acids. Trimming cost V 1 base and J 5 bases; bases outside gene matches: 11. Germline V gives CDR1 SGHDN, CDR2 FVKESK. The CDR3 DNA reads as TGTGCCAGCAGCCAAGTCTCCGGGCTAGCGGGGATGGAGACCCAGTACTTC. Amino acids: CASSQVSGLAGMETQYF.

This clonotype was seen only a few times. CDR3 loop: CASSPHGTLNTGELFF. The CDR3 DNA reads as TGTGCCAGCAGCCCGCACGGGACTCTAAACACCGGGGAGCTGTTTTTT. The J gene is TRBJ2-2, the V gene TRBV4-2, with TRBD2 as a possible D gene (6 bases). CDR3 length equals 16 residues. Germline V gives CDR1 LGHNA, CDR2 YNFKEQ. V was trimmed by 4 bases and J by 2 bases, leaving 14 bases between them.

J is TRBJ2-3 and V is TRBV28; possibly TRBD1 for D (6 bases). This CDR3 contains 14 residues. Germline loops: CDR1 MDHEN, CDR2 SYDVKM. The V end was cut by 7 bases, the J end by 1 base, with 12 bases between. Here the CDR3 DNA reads TGTGCCAGCACTCGACCAGGGGGCACAGATACGCAGTATTTT. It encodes CASTRPGGTDTQYF.

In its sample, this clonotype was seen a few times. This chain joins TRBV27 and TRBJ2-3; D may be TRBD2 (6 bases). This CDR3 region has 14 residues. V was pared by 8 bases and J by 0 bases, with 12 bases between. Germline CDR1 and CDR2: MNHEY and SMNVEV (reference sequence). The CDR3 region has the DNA TGTGCCAGCGGGCCGGGAGCAAGCACAGATACGCAGTATTTT. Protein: CASGPGASTDTQYF.

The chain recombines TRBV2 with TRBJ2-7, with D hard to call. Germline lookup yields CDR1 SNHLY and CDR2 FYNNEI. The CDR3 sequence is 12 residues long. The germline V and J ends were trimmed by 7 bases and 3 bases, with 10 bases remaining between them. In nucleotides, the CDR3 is TGTGCCAGCACCGACGGAGTCTACGAGCAGTACTTC. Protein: CASTDGVYEQYF.

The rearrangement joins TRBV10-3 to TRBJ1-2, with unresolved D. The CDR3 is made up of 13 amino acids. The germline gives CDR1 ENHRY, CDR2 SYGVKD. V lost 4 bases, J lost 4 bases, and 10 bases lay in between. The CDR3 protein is CAISGMGIYGYTF. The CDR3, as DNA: TGTGCCATCAGTGGTATGGGGATCTATGGCTACACCTTC.

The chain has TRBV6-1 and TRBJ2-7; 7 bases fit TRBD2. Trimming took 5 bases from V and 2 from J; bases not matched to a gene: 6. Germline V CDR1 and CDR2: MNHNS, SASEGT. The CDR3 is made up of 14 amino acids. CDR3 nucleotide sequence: TGTGCCAGCAGTCGAAGCGGGGATACCTACGAGCAGTACTTC. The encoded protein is CASSRSGDTYEQYF.

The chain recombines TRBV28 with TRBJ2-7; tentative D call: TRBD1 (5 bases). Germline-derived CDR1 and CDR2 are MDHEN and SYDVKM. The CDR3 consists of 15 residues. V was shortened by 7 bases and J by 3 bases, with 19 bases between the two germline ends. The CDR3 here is CASKTDINYRYEQYF. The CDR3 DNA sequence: TGTGCCAGCAAAACGGACATTAACTATCGCTACGAGCAGTACTTC.

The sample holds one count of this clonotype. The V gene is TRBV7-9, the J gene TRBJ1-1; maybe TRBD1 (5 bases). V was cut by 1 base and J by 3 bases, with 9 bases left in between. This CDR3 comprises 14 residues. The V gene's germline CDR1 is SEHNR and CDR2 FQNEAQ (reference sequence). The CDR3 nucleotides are TGTGCCAGCAGCTTAGTAGAGGGACACACTGAAGCTTTCTTT. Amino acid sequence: CASSLVEGHTEAFF.

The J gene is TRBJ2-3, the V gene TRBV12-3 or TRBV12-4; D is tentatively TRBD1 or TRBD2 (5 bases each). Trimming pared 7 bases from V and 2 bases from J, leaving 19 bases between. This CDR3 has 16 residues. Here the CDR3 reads CASTLGAPGITDTQYF. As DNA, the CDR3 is TGTGCCAGCACCCTCGGGGCGCCGGGTATCACAGATACGCAGTATTTT.

The CDR3 here is CASSQIFKEQFF. CDR3 nucleotide sequence: TGTGCCAGCAGCCAGATCTTTAAGGAGCAGTTCTTC. The V call is TRBV3-1, the J call TRBJ2-1; no firm D call. Germline CDR1 reads LGHDT; CDR2 reads YNNKEL (reference sequence). Trimming took off 3 bases at V and 10 bases at J, with 10 bases between the two ends. This CDR3 comprises 12 residues.

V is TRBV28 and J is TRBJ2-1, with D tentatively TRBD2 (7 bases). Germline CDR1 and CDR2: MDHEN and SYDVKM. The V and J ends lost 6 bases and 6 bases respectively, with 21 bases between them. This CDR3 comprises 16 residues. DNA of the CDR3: TGTGCCAGCAGATACCAGGGGAGGGGATGGCGCAATGAGCAGTTCTTC. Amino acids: CASRYQGRGWRNEQFF.